One T cell receptor (beta chain) is described in this entry. The CDR3 is 12 residues long. Germline loops: CDR1 DFQATT, CDR2 SNEGSKA (reference sequence). The V end was cut by 5 bases, the J end by 4 bases, with 10 bases between. Carried by each TCR cDNA molecule was a unique molecular identifier. From the 5' RACE reads, TCRdb called clonotypes with MiXCR, one entry per CDR3 protein. The data contain about 80,000 distinct CDR3 sequences, approximately 18% of them singletons. The time point is: sample taken at primary tumor resection. In each case, whole RNA from tumor, nontumor lung or frozen PBMC was sequenced unsorted. Untreated early-stage non-small cell lung cancer patients, around 70 in total, were the donors. The sample belongs to a study of spatial heterogeneity in lung cancer. Study-level information: Detected beta-chain sequences consistently exceeded alpha-chain sequences.

The origin of this receptor is a male donor with early-stage non-small cell lung cancer. The source was PBMCs, collected at surgery. The V and J genes are TRBV20-1 and TRBJ2-3; D possibly corresponds to TRBD2 (5 bases). The CDR3 loop is CSAEAGADTQYF. The CDR3 DNA reads as TGCAGTGCTGAGGCCGGGGCAGATACGCAGTATTTT.